These 20 T cell receptor beta chains were sequenced from one sample in a study of T-cell memory formation after mild COVID-19. TCRdb ran MiXCR on the 5' RACE reads and lists one entry per CDR3 protein. Seen here are 250,000 to 350,000 distinct CDR3 sequences, 15% observed once, and the top ten hold 20% to 25%. Input material: PBMCs or a T cell subset sorted from them (not recorded which). The receptors were gathered from a man aged 18 to 29 who had mild COVID-19 (a few samples of this study predate the infection). Cell type and time point are not known.

This clonotype was picked up a small number of times. The chain joins TRBV12-5 to TRBJ1-3, with D tentatively TRBD1 (5 bases). V was cut by 3 bases and J by 0 bases, with 9 bases left in between. From germline, CDR1 is LGHNT and CDR2 FRNRAP. This CDR3 contains 15 residues. The CDR3 region is CASGFGTHSGNTIYF. In DNA, the CDR3 is TGTGCTAGTGGTTTCGGGACCCACTCTGGAAACACCATATATTTT.

There are a few counts of this clonotype. This sequence joins TRBV6-1 and TRBJ1-1, with D unclear. V was trimmed by 5 bases and J by 1 base, leaving 8 bases between them. The CDR3 is made up of 13 amino acids. The germline CDR1 and CDR2 sequences are MNHNS and SASEGT. For the CDR3, the DNA is TGTGCCAGCAGTTATTTAAAGAACACTGAAGCTTTCTTT. Protein product: CASSYLKNTEAFF.

This clonotype occurred a few times. The genes are TRBV5-6 and TRBJ1-2; D remains unclear. V shed 1 base and J shed 1 base, with 5 bases lying between them. This CDR3 has 13 amino acids. Germline values: CDR1 SGHDT, CDR2 YYEEEE. The CDR3 nucleotides read TGTGCCAGCAGCTTGCAAAGTAACTATGGCTACACCTTC. Translating gives CASSLQSNYGYTF.

This clonotype was seen a few times. This chain joins TRBV12-3 or TRBV12-4 and TRBJ1-5; TRBD1 is a possible D gene (5 bases). The V gene lost 3 bases and the J gene lost 5 bases, with 8 bases spanning the gap. The CDR3 contains 13 residues. CDR3 in amino acids: CASSFETDQPQHF. CDR3 in DNA: TGTGCCAGCAGTTTTGAGACAGATCAGCCCCAGCATTTT.

Only a few counts were recorded for this clonotype. The CDR3 bases are TGTGCCACCAGTGACCCAGGGACAGGGAGGGCCCAGTACTTC. It translates to CATSDPGTGRAQYF. The rearrangement uses TRBV24-1 and TRBJ2-5; 9 bases map to TRBD1. CDR3 length equals 14 residues. The trim removed 4 bases at V and 9 bases at J, leaving 8 bases unmatched. Germline V gene data show CDR1 as KGHDR and CDR2 as SFDVKD.

This clonotype came up a few times. V usage is TRBV5-1 and J usage is TRBJ2-5; the D gene is possibly TRBD1 (6 bases). Per the germline V gene, CDR1 is SGHRS and CDR2 is YFSETQ. V lost 3 bases and J lost 2, with 14 bases in between. The CDR3 extends over 15 amino acids. The DNA of the CDR3 is TGCGCCAGCAGCTCGGTTGGGGGCGAACAAGAGACCCAGTACTTC. Translated, it gives CASSSVGGEQETQYF.

The chain is built from TRBV6-2 or TRBV6-3 and TRBJ2-7; D perhaps matches TRBD1 (5 bases). V lost 5 bases and J lost 3, with 17 bases in between. CDR3 length equals 15 residues. Germline V CDR1 and CDR2: MNHEY, SVGEGT. The CDR3 DNA reads TGTGCCAGCAGTACCAGACAGTCTCTTGACTACGAGCAGTACGTC. Amino acids: CASSTRQSLDYEQYV.

The gene calls are TRBV18 and TRBJ2-2, with a tentative D call TRBD1 (6 bases). Per the germline V gene, CDR1 is KGHSH and CDR2 is LQKENI. The CDR3 runs to 16 residues. V lost 6 bases and J lost 0, with 14 bases in between. The CDR3: CASSSTGNANTGELFF. The CDR3 DNA is TGTGCCAGCTCCAGCACAGGGAACGCGAACACCGGGGAGCTGTTTTTT.

In this sample, this clonotype turned up a few times. The CDR3 nucleotides are TGTGCCAGCAGCTTGTCCGGGACAGGGATTCACACCGGGGAGCTGTTTTTT. Amino acid sequence: CASSLSGTGIHTGELFF. This chain links TRBV5-5 with TRBJ2-2, with 9 bases lining up with TRBD1. CDR3 length: 17 amino acids. From germline, CDR1 is SGHKS and CDR2 YYEKEE (reference sequence). J lost 3 bases, V lost 1 base, and 7 bases had no gene match.

This clonotype was detected a few times. This sequence joins TRBV6-5 and TRBJ2-7; TRBD1 matches 9 bases. V lost 6 bases and J lost 3; bases outside the gene matches: 3. CDR1 and CDR2 from the germline V gene are MNHEY and SVGAGI. This CDR3 has 13 residues. This chain's CDR3 is CASRPGQGYEQYF. CDR3 sequence (DNA): TGTGCCAGCAGGCCGGGACAGGGCTACGAGCAGTACTTC.

V is TRBV5-1 and J is TRBJ1-5; possible D gene TRBD1, 6 bases. The CDR3 consists of 16 residues. Per the germline V gene, CDR1 is SGHRS and CDR2 is YFSETQ. The V end lost 7 bases, the J end lost 0 bases, and 17 bases lay between the germline ends. The CDR3 DNA follows: TGCGCCAGCTTTGACGGGGGCGCCTATAGCAATCAGCCCCAGCATTTT. This gives the protein CASFDGGAYSNQPQHF.

This clonotype showed up many times. The chain is built from TRBV7-2 and TRBJ2-3; 8 nucleotides align to TRBD2. After removal of 5 bases from V and 3 bases from J, the junction contained 4 bases not matched to a gene. The CDR3 covers 14 residues. CDR1 is SGHTA, CDR2 FQGNSA, per germline. The CDR3 is CASSRGGGTDTQYF. The DNA for the CDR3 is TGTGCCAGCAGCCGGGGGGGCGGGACAGATACGCAGTATTTT.

The sample holds a few counts of this clonotype. V usage is TRBV4-3 and J usage is TRBJ2-7; D unresolved. This CDR3 contains 14 residues. V lost 3 bases, J lost 0 bases, and 9 bases lay in between. Germline V lookup: CDR1 LGHNA, CDR2 YSLEER. For the CDR3, the DNA is TGCGCCAGCAGCCAGGCAGAAGACTCCTACGAGCAGTACTTC. It translates to CASSQAEDSYEQYF.

This clonotype was detected only a few times. The chain recombines TRBV4-1 with TRBJ1-3; 8 bases match TRBD1. This CDR3 comprises 17 residues. Germline values: CDR1 MGHRA, CDR2 YSYEKL. Unmatched junction bases numbered 8, after V lost 0 bases and J lost 4 bases. CDR3 region: CASSQDMVTGVGNTIYF. The DNA for the CDR3 is TGCGCCAGCAGCCAAGATATGGTGACAGGGGTCGGAAACACCATATATTTT.

This clonotype has just a few counts. The V gene is TRBV12-3 or TRBV12-4, the J gene TRBJ1-1; no definite D call. V was pared by 2 bases and J by 3 bases, with 7 bases between. This CDR3 has 13 amino acids. In nucleotides, the CDR3 is TGTGCCAGCAGTTTAAGGTGGGACACTGAAGCTTTCTTT. Its translation: CASSLRWDTEAFF.

The rearrangement joins TRBV30 to TRBJ2-1; D unresolved. Germline CDR1 reads GTSNPN; CDR2 reads SVGIG (reference sequence). The CDR3 runs 11 residues. V was pared by 4 bases and J by 8 bases, with 9 bases between. The CDR3 DNA is TGTGCCTGGACTCTATTCGATGAGCAGTTCTTC. Protein sequence: CAWTLFDEQFF.

In this sample, this clonotype turned up many times. V gene TRBV4-2 combines with J gene TRBJ2-5; D gene uncertain. Germline assignment: CDR1 LGHNA and CDR2 YNFKEQ. The CDR3 length is 13 residues. The germline V and J ends were trimmed by 3 bases and 5 bases, with 10 bases remaining between them. In nucleotides, the CDR3 is TGTGCCAGCAGCCAGAGTGTTGCGGAGACCCAGTACTTC. Amino acid sequence: CASSQSVAETQYF.

In this sample, this clonotype turned up many times. The chain recombines TRBV3-1 with TRBJ2-1; 13 bases agree with TRBD2. The CDR3 has 17 residues. Germline-derived CDR1 and CDR2 are LGHDT and YNNKEL (reference sequence). V lost 4 bases, J lost 1 base, and 4 bases stayed unmatched. The CDR3 DNA reads TGTGCCAGCAGCCGACTAGCGGGGGGCGTATCCTACAATGAGCAGTTCTTC. It encodes CASSRLAGGVSYNEQFF.

This clonotype showed up just a few times. The chain has TRBV4-1 and TRBJ2-5; D remains unclear. CDR1 and CDR2 (germline): MGHRA, YSYEKL. V lost 0 bases, J lost 7 bases, and 18 bases lay in between. This CDR3 has 16 amino acids. The CDR3 coding sequence is TGCGCCAGCAGCCAAGATTGGGAAAGACTTTCTGGGACCCAGTACTTC. Translating it yields CASSQDWERLSGTQYF.

This sequence joins TRBV5-6 and TRBJ2-3, with a weak D call TRBD2 (7 bases). Between the trimmed V and J ends, which lost 4 bases and 5 bases, there was a span of 14 bases. The CDR3 consists of 14 residues. Germline V lookup: CDR1 SGHDT, CDR2 YYEEEE. CDR3 sequence (DNA): TGTGCCAGCAGCCGGCCGGGGGGCCAAGATACGCAGTATTTT. The encoded protein is CASSRPGGQDTQYF.